Shown below are 32 T cell receptor beta chains from a single sample sequenced in a study of blood T cell repertoires in COVID-19. The table came from immunoSEQ multiplex PCR; TCRdb's copy has only in-frame clones and leaves some out. The sample holds around 300,000 clones, about nine tenths seen once. Sample: peripheral blood. The receptors come from a woman in her thirties with COVID-19, enrolled during active disease.

This clone was seen just once. This chain connects TRBV7-2 to TRBJ2-7; TRBD2 agrees at 11 bases. V lost 5 bases and J lost 4; bases outside the gene matches: 4. CDR3 length: 14 residues. Germline assignment: CDR1 SGHTA and CDR2 FQGNSA. CDR3 nucleotide sequence: TGTGCCAGCAGCGAGACTAGCGGGAAATACGAGCAGTACTTC. It yields the protein CASSETSGKYEQYF. Supplemented by reference TRBV7-2 and TRBJ2-7, the full variable domain reads GAGVSQSPSNKVTEKGKDVELRCDPISGHTALYWYRQSLGQGLEFLIYFQGNSAPDKSGLPSDRFSAERTGGSVSTLTIQRTQQEDSAVYLCASSETSGKYEQYFGPGTRLTVT.

This chain links TRBV2 with TRBJ1-5, with D hard to call. Between the trimmed V and J ends, which lost 7 bases and 5 bases, there was a span of 12 bases. The CDR3 is 13 residues long. Germline assignment: CDR1 SNHLY and CDR2 FYNNEI. CDR3 bases: TGTGCCAGCACCCCGGGTTGGGATCAGCCCCAGCATTTT. This encodes CASTPGWDQPQHF.

V is TRBV27 and J is TRBJ2-1; TRBD2 matches at 7 bases. J gave up 2 bases and V 6 bases, and 4 bases lay outside the gene matches. The germline V gene has CDR1 MNHEY and CDR2 SMNVEV (reference sequence). CDR3 length: 14 amino acids. CDR3 protein: CASRAGVAYNEQFF. CDR3 bases: TGTGCCAGCAGGGCGGGAGTCGCCTACAATGAGCAGTTCTTC.

The J gene is TRBJ1-6, the V gene TRBV10-3; 10 bases align to TRBD1. This CDR3 spans 13 amino acids. CDR1 is ENHRY, CDR2 SYGVKD, per germline. V shed 6 bases, J shed 10 bases, and the junction held 3 bases outside the gene matches. In DNA, the CDR3 is TGTGCCATCAGGCCGGGACAGGGGTCACCCCTCCACTTT. The encoded protein is CAIRPGQGSPLHF.

The rearrangement uses TRBV2 and TRBJ1-2, with TRBD1 identical over 7 bases. V was pared by 0 bases and J by 5 bases, with 3 bases of the junction left unmatched. Germline CDR1 is SNHLY and CDR2 is FYNNEI. This CDR3 contains 14 residues. The CDR3 bases are TGTGCCAGCAGTGAAGCACAGGGGCGGTATGGCTACACCTTC. Its translation: CASSEAQGRYGYTF. The variable domain in full, completed from reference TRBV2 and TRBJ1-2, reads EPEVTQTPSHQVTQMGQEVILRCVPISNHLYFYWYRQILGQKVEFLVSFYNNEISEKSEIFDDQFSVERPDGSNFTLKIRSTKLEDSAMYFCASSEAQGRYGYTFGSGTRLTVV.

This clone has just a few counts. The chain couples TRBV5-1 to TRBJ1-6; D gene uncertain. V was shortened by 0 bases and J by 10 bases, with 11 bases between the two germline ends. CDR3 length: 14 residues. Germline V gene data show CDR1 as SGHRS and CDR2 as YFSETQ. The CDR3 is CASSLAPSGSPLHF. In DNA, the CDR3 is TGCGCCAGCAGCTTGGCCCCATCGGGATCACCCCTCCACTTT.

This CDR3 reads CASSLQRTGYYEQYF. CDR3 nucleotides: TGTGCCAGCAGTTTACAACGGACAGGGTACTACGAGCAGTACTTC. The chain is built from TRBV27 and TRBJ2-7, with TRBD1 matching over 8 bases. This CDR3 region has 15 residues. Germline assignment: CDR1 MNHEY and CDR2 SMNVEV (reference sequence). V trimming: 2 bases; J trimming: 3 bases; junction bases outside the gene matches: 6.

This chain connects TRBV9 to TRBJ2-1; TRBD2 agrees at 7 bases. The CDR3 covers 18 residues. The V gene's germline CDR1 is SGDLS and CDR2 YYNGEE. The V segment lost 4 bases and the J segment 4 bases; nucleotides outside the gene matches: 17. CDR3 loop: CASSHFGAAGELYNEQFF. CDR3 sequence (DNA): TGTGCCAGCAGCCACTTCGGGGCCGCGGGAGAATTATACAATGAGCAGTTCTTC.

The V call is TRBV30, the J call TRBJ1-3, with D perhaps matching TRBD1 (6 bases). CDR3 length: 15 residues. The germline CDR1 and CDR2 sequences are GTSNPN and SVGIG (reference sequence). V gave up 7 bases and J gave up 0 bases, with 16 bases separating them. The chain's CDR3 is CASQGQSYSGNTIYF. CDR3 DNA sequence: TGTGCCTCCCAAGGACAGAGCTACTCTGGAAACACCATATATTTT.

The rearrangement uses TRBV30 and TRBJ1-2; 7 nucleotides match TRBD1. Germline CDR1 reads GTSNPN; CDR2 reads SVGIG (reference sequence). This CDR3 spans 17 amino acids. The trim removed 4 bases at V and 5 bases at J, leaving 19 bases unmatched. The CDR3, as DNA: TGTGCCTGGATCTACGGGGACAGCGGAAATTTCGGATATGGCTACACCTTC. It translates to CAWIYGDSGNFGYGYTF.

The V and J genes are TRBV6-5 and TRBJ2-3; 10 bases are shared with TRBD2. The CDR3 has 15 amino acids. The V and J ends lost 2 bases and 5 bases, in that order; junction bases with no gene match: 4. From germline, CDR1 is MNHEY and CDR2 SVGAGI. CDR3 sequence: CASSYGAGGRDTQYF. The CDR3 region has the DNA TGTGCCAGCAGTTACGGAGCGGGAGGGCGAGATACGCAGTATTTT.

Notes on this clone: Other DNA sequences in the sample encode the same CDR3. The rearrangement uses TRBV28 and TRBJ1-2; 9 bases align to TRBD1. The CDR3 sequence is 13 residues long. CDR1 is MDHEN and CDR2 is SYDVKM in the germline V gene. Germline trimming cut 5 bases from V and 4 bases from J; bases unmatched to any gene: 2. CDR3 residues: CASSPDRGYGYTF. CDR3 in DNA: TGTGCCAGCAGTCCGGACAGGGGCTATGGCTACACCTTC.

V usage is TRBV9 and J usage is TRBJ1-4; 7 bases line up with TRBD1. This CDR3 has 14 amino acids. Germline CDR1 reads SGDLS; CDR2 reads YYNGEE. V lost 3 bases, J lost 4 bases, and 3 bases stayed unmatched. This CDR3 is CASSGRQGNEKLFF. CDR3 DNA: TGTGCCAGCAGCGGAAGACAGGGTAATGAAAAACTGTTTTTT.

V and J are TRBV29-1 and TRBJ2-3, with D unresolved. Trimming removed 5 bases from V and 2 bases from J, with 17 bases in between. The CDR3 is 15 amino acids. Germline CDR1 SQVTM, CDR2 ANQGSEA. The CDR3 is CSVNRGASHTDTQYF. The CDR3 region has the DNA TGCAGCGTTAACCGCGGCGCGTCACACACAGATACGCAGTATTTT.

The rearrangement uses TRBV11-2 and TRBJ2-1; D might be TRBD1 (6 bases). Per germline, CDR1 SGHAT and CDR2 FQNNGV. This CDR3 has 15 amino acids. Between the trimmed V and J ends, which lost 3 bases and 7 bases, there was a span of 16 bases. CDR3 DNA: TGTGCCAGCAGCTTTTCTACAGGGAAGGGGAATGAGCAGTTCTTC. Protein product: CASSFSTGKGNEQFF.

The CDR3, as DNA: TGTGCCTGGAAAGTACCGGGACAGGGTTACGAGCAGTACTTC. It translates to CAWKVPGQGYEQYF. The J gene is TRBJ2-7, the V gene TRBV30; the match to TRBD1 covers 9 bases. This CDR3 spans 14 amino acids. The trim removed 4 bases at V and 4 bases at J, leaving 8 bases unmatched. Germline CDR1 GTSNPN, CDR2 SVGIG (reference sequence).

The sample holds one count of this clone. The rearrangement links TRBV9 to TRBJ1-2; 7 bases agree with TRBD1. Germline CDR1 reads SGDLS; CDR2 reads YYNGEE. Trimming at V came to 0 bases and at J to 5 bases, leaving 4 bases not matched to a gene. The CDR3 loop spans 14 amino acids. CDR3 DNA: TGTGCCAGCAGCGTAGAGGACAGGACATATGGCTACACCTTC. This translates into CASSVEDRTYGYTF.

The chain links TRBV19 to TRBJ2-7; no clear D gene. V was trimmed by 3 bases and J by 6 bases, leaving 15 bases between them. The germline CDR1 and CDR2 sequences are LNHDA and SQIVND (reference sequence). This CDR3 has 14 amino acids. This CDR3 is CASSMGQAHREQYF. In nucleotides, the CDR3 is TGTGCCAGTAGTATGGGTCAGGCCCACCGCGAGCAGTACTTC.

Only a few counts were recorded for this clone. The chain couples TRBV7-2 to TRBJ1-5, with 10 bases matching TRBD1. Germline V gene lookup returns CDR1 SGHTA and CDR2 FQGNSA. The J segment lost 4 bases and the V segment lost 1 base, leaving 4 bases of the junction unmatched. The CDR3 length is 16 residues. The CDR3 coding sequence is TGTGCCAGCAGCTTAGGGAGGGGACAGGGGAATCAGCCCCAGCATTTT. This sequence encodes CASSLGRGQGNQPQHF.

The V call is TRBV6-5, the J call TRBJ1-2, with 7 bases that match TRBD1. Per the germline V gene, CDR1 is MNHEY and CDR2 is SVGAGI. The J segment lost 4 bases and the V segment lost 3 bases, leaving 8 bases of the junction unmatched. The length of the CDR3 is 15 residues. In DNA, the CDR3 is TGTGCCAGCAGTTATGGGACAGATTTTTCCTATGGCTACACCTTC. Residues: CASSYGTDFSYGYTF.

The V gene is TRBV3-1 (or the pseudogene TRBV3-2), the J gene TRBJ1-1, with 8 positions matching TRBD1. Germline V gene lookup returns CDR1 LGHDT and CDR2 YNNKEL (reference sequence). V lost 4 bases and J lost 1; bases outside the gene matches: 8. This CDR3 comprises 16 residues. CDR3 sequence (DNA): TGTGCCAGCAGCCCCCGAAGGACAGGGTCGAACACTGAAGCTTTCTTT. It encodes CASSPRRTGSNTEAFF.

This clone came up a few times. This chain joins TRBV2 and TRBJ1-1; no clear D gene. The V end was cut by 8 bases, the J end by 1 base, with 8 bases between. CDR1 is SNHLY and CDR2 is FYNNEI in the germline V gene. The CDR3 runs 12 residues. CDR3 sequence reads: CASREANTEAFF. The CDR3 DNA follows: TGTGCCAGCCGAGAGGCGAACACTGAAGCTTTCTTT.

This chain's CDR3 is CASSAYRGSGNTIYF. The CDR3, as DNA: TGTGCCAGCAGCGCTTATAGGGGTTCTGGAAACACCATATATTTT. The chain is built from TRBV9 and TRBJ1-3; tentative D call: TRBD1 (5 bases). Germline V gene data show CDR1 as SGDLS and CDR2 as YYNGEE. The CDR3 totals 15 residues. V was trimmed by 3 bases and J by 1 base, leaving 11 bases between them.

This clone was seen only once. The gene calls are TRBV18 and TRBJ2-7; D is possibly TRBD2 (5 bases). Trimming removed 5 bases from V and 5 bases from J, with 13 bases in between. CDR1 and CDR2 from the germline V gene are KGHSH and LQKENI. The CDR3 is 13 amino acids. CDR3 DNA sequence: TGTGCCAGCTCAATTCGTGAGGGCCACGAGCAGTACTTC. Its translation: CASSIREGHEQYF.

The count of this clone is one. This rearrangement joins TRBV2 to TRBJ2-2, with D tentatively TRBD1 (6 bases). Trimming stripped 5 bases from V and 8 bases from J, with 18 bases between. Germline values: CDR1 SNHLY, CDR2 FYNNEI. The CDR3 contains 15 residues. CDR3 residues: CASSRFTGLSGELFF. CDR3 DNA: TGTGCCAGCAGTCGATTTACAGGGTTATCTGGGGAGCTGTTTTTT.

The V call is TRBV5-1, the J call TRBJ2-3; D is unresolved. Deletions cut 3 bases from V and 0 bases from J, with 11 bases between. CDR1 is SGHRS, CDR2 YFSETQ, per germline. The CDR3 spans 15 residues. The CDR3 spells CASSSRGTSTDTQYF. CDR3 DNA: TGCGCCAGCAGCTCTCGCGGAACTAGCACAGATACGCAGTATTTT. Looking up the rest from reference TRBV5-1 and TRBJ2-3 gives the full variable domain: KAGVTQTPRYLIKTRGQQVTLSCSPISGHRSVSWYQQTPGQGLQFLFEYFSETQRNKGNFPGRFSGRQFSNSRSEMNVSTLELGDSALYLCASSSRGTSTDTQYFGPGTRLTVL.

V gene TRBV7-9 combines with J gene TRBJ1-2; 7 nucleotides match TRBD1. Looked up from germline, CDR1 is SEHNR and CDR2 is FQNEAQ (reference sequence). Trimming cost V 5 bases and J 4 bases; bases outside gene matches: 10. The CDR3 runs 15 residues. This CDR3 is CASSPTGVLFYGYTF. CDR3 coding DNA: TGTGCCAGCAGCCCTACAGGGGTGCTTTTCTATGGCTACACCTTC.

This clone occurred once. This chain connects TRBV4-2 to TRBJ2-1; tentative D call: TRBD1 (5 bases). The CDR3 is 14 amino acids. V lost 0 bases to trimming and J lost 4 bases, with 7 bases between them. CDR1 is LGHNA and CDR2 is YNFKEQ in the germline V gene. In DNA, the CDR3 is TGTGCCAGCAGCCAAGATGGGGCTTACAATGAGCAGTTCTTC. Amino acid sequence: CASSQDGAYNEQFF.

This clone was recorded once. The V gene is TRBV2, the J gene TRBJ1-6; 9 nucleotides agree with TRBD1. Germline V lookup: CDR1 SNHLY, CDR2 FYNNEI. The CDR3 has 15 amino acids. V dropped 4 bases and J dropped 8; count of bases not matched to a gene: 6. CDR3 in amino acids: CASSVRGTGYSPLHF. In DNA, the CDR3 is TGTGCCAGCAGTGTTCGCGGGACAGGGTATTCACCCCTCCACTTT.

CDR3 loop: CASSFQGGTNEKLFF. The CDR3 DNA reads TGTGCCAGCAGTTTTCAGGGGGGCACTAATGAAAAACTGTTTTTT. This chain connects TRBV28 to TRBJ1-4; 7 nucleotides match TRBD1. The CDR3 totals 15 residues. V gave up 3 bases and J gave up 2 bases; unmatched junction bases: 3. The germline V gene encodes CDR1 MDHEN and CDR2 SYDVKM. Filled out from reference TRBV28 and TRBJ1-4, the complete variable domain reads DVKVTQSSRYLVKRTGEKVFLECVQDMDHENMFWYRQDPGLGLRLIYFSYDVKMKEKGDIPEGYSVSREKKERFSLILESASTNQTSMYLCASSFQGGTNEKLFFGSGTQLSVL.

The J gene is TRBJ2-7, the V gene TRBV6-5; 10 bases map to TRBD1. The CDR3 loop spans 15 amino acids. The germline V gene has CDR1 MNHEY and CDR2 SVGAGI. V shed 10 bases and J 4 bases; nucleotides not matched to a gene: 13. The CDR3 nucleotides are TGTGCCATCCTGTTTCGGGGGACAGGGGAATACGAGCAGTACTTC. The encoded protein is CAILFRGTGEYEQYF.

V gene TRBV11-2 combines with J gene TRBJ2-1; D gene ambiguous. Trimming removed 1 base at V and 7 bases at J, with 5 bases between. The CDR3 loop spans 12 amino acids. Germline assignment: CDR1 SGHAT and CDR2 FQNNGV. CDR3 sequence: CASSLVTNEQFF. Here the CDR3 DNA reads TGTGCCAGCAGCTTAGTCACTAATGAGCAGTTCTTC.